The text below deals with one TCR beta chain. The antigen it binds to is not known. No base qualities exist here, and no much larger clone lies one base off it. The sample originates from a study of cytomegalovirus exposure and HLA in healthy donors (dated by TCRdb to 2017 to 2019). With respect to the entire study: In an earlier analysis of roughly 500 of the donors, about 270 Gb of sequence data and roughly 100 million unique TCR beta sequences from roughly 180 million T cells were reported. Class I and class II HLA loci were covered by the typing at four-digit resolution. The study aimed to test whether cataloging public T cell receptors could reveal signatures of past pathogen exposure. An early release covering over 500 HLA-typed donors comprised 250 to 350 gigabases of sequencing data and approximately 80 million unique TCR sequences. The number of typed donors differed by locus: about 620-640 for A, B, C, DRB1 and DQB1; 500 to 550 for DQA1; some 590 for DPA1; and around 450 for DPB1. To predict cytomegalovirus infection status, the study brought together high-throughput TCR immunosequencing, statistical association of individual TCRs with disease status, and machine learning. Using immunosequencing, the study profiled T cell repertoires from 666 subjects and related those repertoires to cytomegalovirus serostatus. To decide whether each TCR beta V gene segment behaved as functional or pseudogenic, an earlier analysis of over 500 of the donors relied on high-throughput TCR beta sequencing. In a later analysis, previously published TCR beta repertoires from 600 to 850 donors were re-analyzed and high-resolution HLA genotyping was added so that TCR occurrence patterns could be studied. Every repertoire in the discovery cohort had been generated on one and the same sequencing platform. The genetic ancestry cluster associated with self-reported Caucasian donors included 81% of the 300 to 450 genotyped donors. Roughly five DR-DQ haplotypes were handled as single units for association and clustering, since linkage in the cohort was strong. In addition to the first cohort of around 670 subjects, a separate validation cohort of approximately 130 different subjects was used. A later genetic analysis used genome-wide SNP genotypes for about 60% of the roughly 670 donors, treating that subset as a discovery cohort. Donor age, sex, ethnicity and CMV serostatus were collected together with the repertoire data. Rather than drawing on any new phenotypic data, the later analysis identified candidate immune exposures from TCR beta sequences and the way those sequences occurred across donors. Across some 400 genotyped donors of the cohort, an average of about 240,000 unique TCR beta nucleotide sequences per donor were sequenced, and around 20% of those sequences were non-productive.

Trimming takes 5 bases from V and 4 bases from J, and the germline ends sit 23 bases apart. From a lookup of the germline V gene, CDR1 and CDR2 are SGHNT and YENEEA. Its CDR3 holds 17 amino acids, cysteine through phenylalanine. Only the CDR3 part of the read is kept: 51 bases, read in frame from the first base. The cohort consisted of hundreds of healthy bone marrow donors. At the time of sampling, every cohort member was nominally healthy, though immune exposures that went unrecorded were likely present. The donor tested CMV seronegative, placing the donor among the roughly 400 seronegative members of the cohort. A peripheral blood sample was collected from each donor, and TCR beta sequencing was performed on peripheral blood mononuclear cells. Genomic DNA was extracted from the blood cell samples with the Qiagen DNeasy Blood Extraction Kit. Points the paper makes about the study in general: In vitro tests confirmed that three of the cytomegalovirus-associated TCR beta chains recognize cytomegalovirus antigens. Correlated functional status among segregating V segments might reflect linkage disequilibrium, but an unknown experimental factor could not be ruled out. Because counts were too low, 15 to 20 rarely observed V segments, including chromosome 9 orphons, were left out of the earlier analysis of a few hundred of the donors. Only TCR beta chains were sequenced in this cohort, and the absence of alpha or paired-chain data limited detectable features. A later analysis reported that several top co-occurrence clusters appeared linked to parvovirus B19, influenza, CMV and Epstein-Barr virus. A further reported finding was that TCR beta sequences accurately predicted the HLA-A and HLA-B alleles for most subjects in the first cohort. Most CMV-associated TCR beta chains appeared to be HLA-restricted in a later analysis, and the HLA associations seemed to be driven largely by CMV exposure. Roughly uniform sequencing depth across donors was assumed in presence/absence analyses, although this assumption may not hold. An association between a missense DCLRE1C variant and V-gene and J-gene trimming of TCR beta chains was found in a later genetic analysis and replicated in an independent cohort. It was suggested by the authors that the approach could potentially be generalized to other disease states and immunological phenotypes. In both the original and validation cohorts, the classifier was reported to diagnose cytomegalovirus status with high specificity and sensitivity. While some public TCRs were present in many individuals, most TCR sequences turned up only very rarely across donors. Specific HLA alleles were associated with about 17,000 TCR beta sequences at a false discovery rate of 0.05 in a later analysis. When HLA alleles, especially DR and DQ, strongly co-occurred, attributing TCR associations to individual alleles was difficult. CMV serostatus was the only immune exposure information available for the cohort. The study gave a list of 150 to 200 TCR beta chains associated with cytomegalovirus. In a later genetic analysis, fewer N-insertions in productive TCRs were reported among donors in an Asian-associated ancestry cluster than the roughly 670-donor mean. Because the 87-base-pair reads could not distinguish some IMGT-functional V segments, including TRBV6-2 and TRBV6-3, those segments were excluded. In a later analysis, HLA-associated TCR beta chains were found to be more clonally expanded and to have lower generation probabilities than equally common non-associated chains. HLA typing was unavailable for some donors at each locus, so association tests used only the typed subset. A cluster of highly shared sequence variants was judged likely to represent a technical artifact of the sequencing pipeline. Broadly in line with IMGT annotations, most TCR beta V segments showed up in productive rearrangements about 87% or about 30% of the time in an earlier analysis of a few hundred of the donors. In a later analysis, TCR association rates were found to vary across HLA loci, with the most associated TCRs seen for DRB1 alleles and the fewest for HLA-C alleles.

The library was built by means of the immunoSEQ multiplex PCR assay. A mixture of 60 forward primers for TCR Vbeta segments and 13 reverse primers for TCR Jbeta segments was used in the multiplex PCR. A multiplex PCR assay on genomic DNA amplified the CDR3 region of rearranged TCR beta genes. Amplified TCR beta libraries were sequenced as 87-base-pair reads on the Illumina HiSeq System. The published analysis was carried out like this. A later analysis counted tens of millions of unique TCR beta chains across the 550 to 750 repertoires, and some 11 million of these chains were shared by at least two donors. A nearest-neighbor algorithm error-corrected the raw reads and collapsed the reads into unique sequences, merging closely related sequences to remove PCR and sequencing errors. To assign V, D and J gene segments, CDR3 sequences were aligned to IMGT reference sequences. For a sequence to be retained, a match of at least six nucleotides was required to both a V gene segment and a J gene segment. A rearrangement was called productive if the CDR3 had no stop codons and remained in frame with V and J, and every other rearrangement was called non-productive. CDR3 was defined by IMGT convention, running from the second conserved V-encoded cysteine to the conserved J-encoded phenylalanine. The earlier analysis of fewer than 700 of the donors excluded sequences that lacked an unambiguous match to a single V gene segment. An earlier analysis of a few hundred of the donors classified V segments as functional when productive rearrangements were above 56.7% and as segregating when the standard deviation between donors was above 5%. A statistical classification framework was built for diagnosing cytomegalovirus status from the catalog of TCR beta chain sequences. In a later analysis, V and J genes were assigned by comparing TCR nucleotide sequences against IMGT/GENE-DB human TR gene sequences. A later analysis assigned CDR3 sequences and most-parsimonious VDJ recombination scenarios with the TCRdist pipeline. In a later analysis, each TCR beta chain was defined by its CDR3 amino acid sequence together with its V-gene family, and reads lacking a unique V-gene family were excluded. To address suspected cross-contamination and a sequencing artifact, a later analysis removed 592 highly shared, low-generation-probability nucleotide sequences. For each public chain, a later analysis derived a clonal expansion index from normalized ranks of inferred template counts within each repertoire. A later analysis computed generation probabilities with a VDJ recombination model fitted to out-of-frame rearrangements, and checked the results against IGoR. Hypergeometric tests were used in a later analysis to score TCR-TCR, TCR-HLA and TCR-CMV co-occurrence, with a repertoire-size bias correction applied to the TCR pairs. To estimate false discovery rates, a later analysis permuted the HLA or CMV assignments 20 times. A later analysis grouped co-occurring TCRs with DBSCAN, adding TCRdist sequence similarity when clustering within HLA-allele-positive subsets. Repertoires with fewer than 30,000 or more than 120,000 public chains were left out of co-occurrence clustering, as were about 5 repertoires with anomalous nucleotide sharing. Imported from immuneACCESS, the table was reduced by TCRdb to in-frame sequences with V and J called. These copies leave out some clones; in studies compared against another copy, an unresolved V gene accounts for under half, and the cause of the remainder is not known. The DNA gave D and trimming, while V, J and clone size come from that table. The sample table contains approximately 84,000 clones; only one count was recorded for 75% of them. The ten largest clones take up roughly 2% of the sample.

The receptor chain draws on TRBV11-3 and TRBJ1-1; the D gene is perhaps TRBD1, from 5 matching bases. This clonotype was obtained from a man aged 40-49 years in good health and CMV-seronegative. Material for sequencing was PBMCs. The nucleotide sequence reads as follows: TGTGCCAGCAGCCCAGGTGCGGGGGTCCTAGTTGGCACTGAAGCTTTCTTT. The encoded protein is CASSPGAGVLVGTEAFF.